The 29 T cell receptor beta chains in this list originate from one sample, sequenced in a study of T cell repertoires in cytomegalovirus infection. TCRdb re-called the reads through MiXCR, storing one row per CDR3 protein. The sample includes about 450,000 distinct CDR3 sequences, 25% to 40% of them seen just once. Sample: PBMCs. The source of these receptors is a human donor in good health (CMV status not recorded). Some clones in this sample may be carry-over from other donors' samples.

A few counts support this clonotype. V usage is TRBV5-4 and J usage is TRBJ2-3; D is tentatively TRBD1 or TRBD2 (5 bases each). Between the trimmed V and J ends, which lost 4 bases and 6 bases, there was a span of 21 bases. The CDR3 length is 16 residues. CDR1 is SGHNT, CDR2 YYREEE, per germline (reference sequence). CDR3 amino acids: CASSPSGLEVSDTQYF. Here the CDR3 DNA reads TGTGCCAGCAGCCCCTCGGGGCTAGAAGTTTCCGATACGCAGTATTTT. The entire variable domain, with the rest obtained from reference TRBV5-4 and TRBJ2-3, is as follows: ETGVTQSPTHLIKTRGQQVTLRCSSQSGHNTVSWYQQALGQGPQFIFQYYREEENGRGNFPPRFSGLQFPNYSSELNVNALELDDSALYLCASSPSGLEVSDTQYFGPGTRLTVL.

The chain is built from TRBV20-1 and TRBJ2-7, with D possibly being TRBD2 (5 bases). The CDR3 contains 13 residues. Germline-derived CDR1 and CDR2 are DFQATT and SNEGSKA (reference sequence). The germline V and J ends were trimmed by 2 bases and 3 bases, with 11 bases remaining between them. The CDR3 region is CSARPRAFYEQYF. The CDR3 coding sequence is TGCAGTGCTAGACCGAGGGCGTTCTACGAGCAGTACTTC.

The chain employs TRBV7-2 and TRBJ2-7; D uncertain. V was clipped by 1 base and J by 4 bases, with 8 bases between them. CDR3 length equals 13 residues. Germline V gene data show CDR1 as SGHTA and CDR2 as FQGNSA. CDR3 region: CASSLGPEYEQYF. The CDR3 DNA follows: TGTGCCAGCAGCTTAGGTCCAGAATACGAGCAGTACTTC.

V and J are TRBV20-1 and TRBJ1-5; possibly TRBD1 for D (6 bases). In germline, CDR1 is DFQATT, CDR2 SNEGSKA (reference sequence). CDR3 length: 14 residues. V shed 0 bases and J shed 1 base, with 7 bases lying between them. The CDR3, as DNA: TGCAGTGCTAGAGAGGGGGCCAGCAATCAGCCCCAGCATTTT. It specifies CSAREGASNQPQHF.

This clonotype occurred a few times. The chain joins TRBV7-2 to TRBJ2-3; 9 nucleotides match TRBD2. Trimming took 3 bases from V and 5 from J; bases not matched to a gene: 6. The V gene's germline CDR1 is SGHTA and CDR2 FQGNSA. This CDR3 spans 15 amino acids. CDR3 nucleotide sequence: TGTGCCAGCAGCTTTCGTGCTAGCGGGGTAGATACGCAGTATTTT. It yields the protein CASSFRASGVDTQYF.

This clonotype was counted only a few times. The CDR3 loop reads CASSLAGERNTIYF. The DNA for the CDR3 is TGTGCCAGCAGCTTAGCCGGGGAAAGAAACACCATATATTTT. This chain links TRBV7-9 with TRBJ1-3; no clear D gene. Germline V lookup: CDR1 SEHNR, CDR2 FQNEAQ (reference sequence). The V and J ends lost 0 bases and 5 bases respectively, with 8 bases between them. This CDR3 spans 14 amino acids.

On this clonotype itself: A much larger clone lies a single base off, so this may be a read error. The chain recombines TRBV4-2 with TRBJ2-1; 10 nucleotides agree with TRBD2. The CDR3 contains 16 residues. Per the germline V gene, CDR1 is LGHNA and CDR2 is YNFKEQ. Trimming took 3 bases from V and 9 from J; bases not matched to a gene: 11. The CDR3 spells CASSHKLAGHQAEQFF. Written as DNA, the CDR3 is TGTGCCAGCAGCCATAAACTAGCGGGGCATCAGGCTGAGCAGTTCTTC.

Only a few counts were recorded for this clonotype. This chain links TRBV18 with TRBJ2-1; 9 bases are shared with TRBD2. The V gene's germline CDR1 is KGHSH and CDR2 LQKENI. This CDR3 comprises 15 residues. V dropped 3 bases and J dropped 10; count of bases not matched to a gene: 10. The DNA of the CDR3 is TGTGCCAGCTCACCTGCTAGCGGGGCCGCGGGGGAGCAGTTCTTC. Amino acid sequence: CASSPASGAAGEQFF.

This clonotype came up a few times. A read error is possible here, since a much larger clone lies one base away. The V and J genes are TRBV9 and TRBJ2-5; 7 bases map to TRBD1. This CDR3 spans 14 amino acids. The germline V gene encodes CDR1 SGDLS and CDR2 YYNGEE. After removal of 2 bases from V and 2 bases from J, the junction contained 3 bases not matched to a gene. As DNA, the CDR3 is TGTGCCAGCAGCGTGGGGGACAGTCAAGAGACCCAGTACTTC. Translation gives CASSVGDSQETQYF.

A few counts support this clonotype. The rearrangement uses TRBV18 and TRBJ2-1; a weak D match, TRBD1 (5 bases). V gave up 3 bases and J gave up 6 bases, with 21 bases separating them. This CDR3 spans 17 amino acids. Germline V gives CDR1 KGHSH, CDR2 LQKENI. The CDR3 DNA is TGTGCCAGCTCACCCCGCAGGGCGGCAAACGAATCCAATGAGCAGTTCTTC. Residues: CASSPRRAANESNEQFF.

The V gene is TRBV28, the J gene TRBJ2-7, with D unclear. CDR1 and CDR2 from the germline V gene are MDHEN and SYDVKM. The CDR3 sequence is 14 residues long. Trimming removed 3 bases from V and 5 bases from J, with 14 bases in between. CDR3 amino acids: CASSFLPDRDEQYF. CDR3 sequence (DNA): TGTGCCAGCAGTTTCCTCCCCGATCGGGACGAGCAGTACTTC. The entire variable domain, with the rest obtained from reference TRBV28 and TRBJ2-7, is as follows: DVKVTQSSRYLVKRTGEKVFLECVQDMDHENMFWYRQDPGLGLRLIYFSYDVKMKEKGDIPEGYSVSREKKERFSLILESASTNQTSMYLCASSFLPDRDEQYFGPGTRLTVT.

The chain couples TRBV20-1 to TRBJ2-5; D possibly corresponds to TRBD1 (6 bases). This CDR3 is 12 amino acids long. Germline values: CDR1 DFQATT, CDR2 SNEGSKA (reference sequence). With 5 bases removed from V and 4 bases from J, the gap between germline ends came to 11 bases. CDR3 in amino acids: CSAPRGGETQYF. CDR3 DNA: TGCAGTGCTCCCCGAGGGGGAGAGACCCAGTACTTC.

This clonotype was picked up one time. Here the CDR3 omits its conserved ending phenylalanine or tryptophan, so a read error is the likely source. The chain links TRBV19 to TRBJ2-7; D might be TRBD2 (6 bases). The CDR3 is made up of 15 amino acids. V was pared by 2 bases and J by 5 bases, with 16 bases between. Germline CDR1 and CDR2: LNHDA and SQIVND (reference sequence). CDR3 coding DNA: TGTGCCAGTAGTATAAGGAGGGGCCTACTCGACGAGCAGTACTTA. Residues: CASSIRRGLLDEQYL.

The genes are TRBV5-1 and TRBJ1-6; D gene unclear. CDR1 is SGHRS and CDR2 is YFSETQ in the germline V gene. Trimming left V 0 bases short and J 5 bases short, with 9 bases between. The CDR3 has 15 residues. The CDR3 coding sequence is TGCGCCAGCAGCTTGGATTCGCAGGATAATTCACCCCTCCACTTT. It yields the protein CASSLDSQDNSPLHF.

The rearrangement uses TRBV7-6 and TRBJ2-7, with TRBD1 matching 10 bases. V trimming: 1 base; J trimming: 2 bases; junction bases outside the gene matches: 5. This CDR3 is built from 16 residues. Germline assignment: CDR1 SGHVS and CDR2 FNYEAQ. The CDR3 here is CASSLERDRGPYEQYF. CDR3 coding DNA: TGTGCCAGCAGCTTAGAGAGGGACAGGGGACCCTACGAGCAGTACTTC.

V usage is TRBV28 and J usage is TRBJ1-6; 8 nucleotides line up with TRBD1. This CDR3 is 16 amino acids long. V trimming: 6 bases; J trimming: 8 bases; junction bases outside the gene matches: 12. Germline CDR1 and CDR2: MDHEN and SYDVKM. CDR3 bases: TGTGCCAGCAGGGGTCACAGGACAGGGAGTTATTCACCCCTCCACTTT. Translating gives CASRGHRTGSYSPLHF.

Concerning this clonotype: Since a much larger clone is just one base distant, this may be a read error. This chain joins TRBV25-1 and TRBJ2-7, with 7 bases matching TRBD1. The CDR3 length is 12 residues. Germline V gives CDR1 MGHDK, CDR2 SYGVNS. V lost 5 bases, J lost 2 bases, and 0 bases stayed unmatched. The CDR3 loop is CASSRGPYEQYF. DNA for the CDR3: TGTGCCAGCAGTAGGGGGCCCTACGAGCAGTACTTC.

This clonotype was picked up a small number of times. The J gene is TRBJ2-3, the V gene TRBV5-1, with D uncertain. The CDR3 has 15 residues. Deletions cut 5 bases from V and 0 bases from J, with 13 bases between. Per germline, CDR1 SGHRS and CDR2 YFSETQ. This CDR3 is CASSLQRSSTDTQYF. The CDR3 DNA sequence: TGCGCCAGCAGTCTACAGAGATCTAGCACAGATACGCAGTATTTT.

V is TRBV10-2 and J is TRBJ1-5; TRBD1 matches at 7 bases. J lost 6 bases, V lost 6 bases, and 11 bases had no gene match. Germline loops: CDR1 WSHSY, CDR2 SAAADI. The CDR3 length is 15 residues. The CDR3: CASRGGQGVVQPQHF. CDR3 nucleotides: TGCGCCAGCAGGGGCGGCCAGGGGGTTGTTCAGCCCCAGCATTTT.

This clonotype has more than one count but fewer than ten. The J gene is TRBJ1-4, the V gene TRBV7-9; 9 nucleotides line up with TRBD1. This CDR3 spans 15 amino acids. Germline-derived CDR1 and CDR2 are SEHNR and FQNEAQ (reference sequence). V lost 7 bases and J lost 11; bases outside the gene matches: 14. The CDR3 loop reads CASTDRGDRHPKLFF. The CDR3 coding sequence is TGTGCCAGCACCGACAGGGGGGACAGGCACCCGAAACTGTTTTTT.

This clonotype has ten or more counts. The chain joins TRBV6-1 to TRBJ2-7; 9 bases align to TRBD1. The CDR3 contains 13 residues. Looked up from germline, CDR1 is MNHNS and CDR2 is SASEGT. J gave up 4 bases and V 8 bases, and 6 bases lay outside the gene matches. Here the CDR3 reads CASHLGQGYEQYF. CDR3 bases: TGTGCCAGCCATCTGGGACAGGGATACGAGCAGTACTTC.

V gene TRBV5-4 combines with J gene TRBJ1-5; D remains unclear. V was cut by 6 bases and J by 6 bases, with 10 bases left in between. Germline V gene sequence: CDR1 SGHNT, CDR2 YYREEE (reference sequence). This CDR3 has 12 amino acids. The CDR3: CASTQKGQPQHF. The CDR3 nucleotides are TGTGCCAGCACCCAGAAGGGTCAGCCCCAGCATTTT.

This clonotype was picked up many times. This rearrangement joins TRBV12-3 or TRBV12-4 to TRBJ2-7, with D possibly matching TRBD2 (5 bases). CDR3 length: 13 residues. V dropped 1 base and J dropped 4 bases, with 8 bases sitting between them. The chain's CDR3 is CASSLGEGYEQYF. Written as DNA, the CDR3 is TGTGCCAGCAGTTTAGGCGAGGGATACGAGCAGTACTTC.

The gene calls are TRBV7-8 and TRBJ1-3, with TRBD1 identical over 8 bases. This CDR3 spans 19 amino acids. V trimming: 2 bases; J trimming: 0 bases; junction bases outside the gene matches: 12. Germline CDR1 reads SGHVS; CDR2 reads FQNEAQ. CDR3 bases: TGTGCCAGCAGCTTACTCAGGGGGCGAACCCCATCCTCTGGAAACACCATATATTTT. It specifies CASSLLRGRTPSSGNTIYF.

A remark on this clonotype: A read error may be the cause here, since a much bigger clone is one base away. The J gene is TRBJ2-3, the V gene TRBV7-9, with 16 bases matching TRBD2. The CDR3 is 20 residues long. Germline CDR1 SEHNR, CDR2 FQNEAQ (reference sequence). Unmatched junction bases numbered 16, after V lost 4 bases and J lost 6 bases. CDR3 bases: TGTGCCAGCAGCTCCCGACCCGGGACTAGCGGGGGGGCTGGTCGGGATACGCAGTATTTT. Protein product: CASSSRPGTSGGAGRDTQYF. Complete variable domain (other parts from reference TRBV7-9 and TRBJ2-3): DTGVSQNPRHKITKRGQNVTFRCDPISEHNRLYWYRQTLGQGPEFLTYFQNEAQLEKSRLLSDRFSAERPKGSFSTLEIQRTEQGDSAMYLCASSSRPGTSGGAGRDTQYFGPGTRLTVL.

This clonotype was observed a few times. The gene calls are TRBV27 and TRBJ2-3, with D perhaps TRBD1 or TRBD2 (5 bases each). Per germline, CDR1 MNHEY and CDR2 SMNVEV (reference sequence). The CDR3 totals 14 residues. Trimming stripped 8 bases from V and 3 bases from J, with 15 bases between. As DNA, the CDR3 is TGTGCCAGCGGGACCACCCGACCGACAGATACGCAGTATTTT. This encodes CASGTTRPTDTQYF.

The J gene is TRBJ1-2, the V gene TRBV10-2; D is undetermined. The CDR3 covers 12 residues. Germline CDR1 is WSHSY and CDR2 is SAAADI. V dropped 0 bases and J dropped 10 bases, with 9 bases sitting between them. The CDR3 DNA reads TGCGCCAGCAGTGAGTCTGCCAGAGACTACACCTTC. This sequence encodes CASSESARDYTF.

This clonotype has a count of ten or more. The V gene is TRBV7-2, the J gene TRBJ1-4, with D unclear. The V end was cut by 2 bases, the J end by 7 bases, with 11 bases between. The CDR3 has 14 residues. Germline V lookup: CDR1 SGHTA, CDR2 FQGNSA. The CDR3 spells CASSLFRGFEKLFF. CDR3 coding DNA: TGTGCCAGCAGCTTATTTCGGGGTTTTGAAAAACTGTTTTTT.

V gene TRBV3-1 combines with J gene TRBJ2-2, with D possibly matching TRBD2 (6 bases). V was trimmed by 3 bases and J by 5 bases, leaving 16 bases between them. The CDR3 contains 16 residues. Germline CDR1 and CDR2: LGHDT and YNNKEL (reference sequence). CDR3 DNA sequence: TGTGCCAGCAGCCACGGGGTAGCGGACGCTACCGGGGAGCTGTTTTTT. It encodes CASSHGVADATGELFF.